Each of the 31 T cell receptor beta chains below was sequenced from the same sample in a study of Graves' ophthalmopathy and Graves' hyperthyroidism (dated by TCRdb to 2016 to 2018). TCRdb lists the instrument as Illumina HiSeq 2000. For repertoire sequencing, TCR beta CDR3 regions were amplified from RNA transcripts. The first round was an RT-PCR using HTBI primers with the Qiagen OneStep RT-PCR kit, and this first round was followed by a second-round multiplex PCR, then size selection and purification. Clones were called with MiXCR by TCRdb after fastp trimmed the public reads at Q25, and only in-frame beta chains were retained. For every CDR3 protein sequence, its rows merge into one entry that carries the most common genes and DNA. For this sample the table gives about 410,000 distinct CDR3 sequences, of which around 18% were detected only once. The top ten clones comprise roughly 1.5% of the sample.

The sample comprised peripheral blood. The receptors originated from a woman between 18 and 29 years old with Graves' ophthalmopathy. Donor details come from another sample of the same person, matched by shared clones.

In this sample, this clonotype turned up many times. This chain uses TRBV7-2 with TRBJ1-3, with 7 positions matching TRBD1. V lost 4 bases, J lost 3 bases, and 3 bases stayed unmatched. Germline CDR1 and CDR2: SGHTA and FQGNSA. The CDR3 is made up of 14 amino acids. The CDR3 DNA sequence: TGTGCCAGCAGCTCGACAGGGAATGGAAACACCATATATTTT. It codes for CASSSTGNGNTIYF.

This clonotype was seen at least ten times. J is TRBJ2-7 and V is TRBV10-3; 11 bases are a match to TRBD2. Germline V gene sequence: CDR1 ENHRY, CDR2 SYGVKD. This CDR3 has 16 amino acids. The trim removed 6 bases at V and 3 bases at J, leaving 10 bases unmatched. The CDR3 loop is CAIRTPLAGGIYEQYF. Here the CDR3 DNA reads TGTGCCATCAGAACGCCGCTAGCGGGGGGAATCTACGAGCAGTACTTC.

This clonotype was found many times. This chain uses TRBV20-1 with TRBJ1-2, with a weak D call TRBD1 (6 bases). CDR3 size: 16 residues. CDR1 DFQATT and CDR2 SNEGSKA come from the germline V gene (reference sequence). V lost 5 bases to trimming and J lost 1 base, with 20 bases between them. The CDR3 loop reads CSALSLRGGGNYGYTF. CDR3 bases: TGCAGTGCTTTATCGTTGCGGGGAGGGGGTAACTATGGCTACACCTTC.

In its sample, this clonotype was seen many times. This chain links TRBV28 with TRBJ1-1; D is unresolved. The CDR3 runs 13 residues. V was clipped by 4 bases and J by 5 bases, with 11 bases between them. In germline, CDR1 is MDHEN, CDR2 SYDVKM. The CDR3 DNA sequence: TGTGCCAGCAGTTCCCCTTGGGTGACTGAAGCTTTCTTT. Amino acids: CASSSPWVTEAFF.

This clonotype occurred many times. Sequence at one end of the junction differs from germline and may be a read error. The chain has TRBV11-2 and TRBJ2-7, with a tentative D call TRBD1 (6 bases). CDR1 is SGHAT, CDR2 FQNNGV, per germline. This CDR3 comprises 12 residues. CDR3 amino acids: CASSLGAGSTHF. The CDR3 nucleotides are TGTGCCAGCAGCTTGGGGGCAGGGTCTACTCACTTC.

The chain joins TRBV6-1 to TRBJ2-5, with 10 nucleotides matching TRBD1. The CDR3 totals 16 residues. CDR1 and CDR2 (germline): MNHNS, SASEGT. Trimming removed 6 bases from V and 4 bases from J; junction bases left unmatched: 11. The CDR3 sequence is CASSEMTGGELETQYF. The DNA for the CDR3 is TGTGCCAGCAGCGAGATGACAGGGGGCGAATTAGAGACCCAGTACTTC.

This clonotype was counted ten times or more. This chain connects TRBV12-3 or TRBV12-4 to TRBJ2-4; perhaps TRBD2 as D (6 bases). The V end lost 8 bases, the J end lost 5 bases, and 16 bases lay between the germline ends. CDR3 length: 14 amino acids. The CDR3 coding sequence is TGTGCCAGCGAGGCGGGGCAGGCCCAAAACATTCAGTACTTC. Protein sequence: CASEAGQAQNIQYF.

There are many counts of this clonotype. One end of the junction fails to match germline, which may point to a read error. Here the CDR3 reads CTSSERGGGTEAFF. The CDR3 DNA follows: TGTACCAGCAGTGAGAGAGGGGGTGGCACTGAAGCTTTCTTT. The V and J genes are TRBV2 and TRBJ1-1; tentative D call: TRBD1 (6 bases). The CDR3 sequence is 14 residues long. Germline V gene data show CDR1 as SNHLY and CDR2 as FYNNEI.

This clonotype was seen at least ten times. The chain combines TRBV28 with TRBJ1-5; TRBD1 matches at 9 bases. The V gene end was trimmed by 6 bases and the J gene end by 4 bases; junction bases not matched to a gene: 4. This CDR3 comprises 14 residues. Germline V CDR1 and CDR2: MDHEN, SYDVKM. The CDR3 DNA follows: TGTGCCAGCAGAGGGACAGGGAGGAATCAGCCCCAGCATTTT. It specifies CASRGTGRNQPQHF.

The chain recombines TRBV5-1 with TRBJ2-2; the D call may be TRBD1 or TRBD2 (5 bases each). Trimming shortened V by 0 bases and J by 4 bases, and 7 bases separated the two germline ends. This CDR3 is 14 amino acids long. CDR1 is SGHRS and CDR2 is YFSETQ in the germline V gene. The CDR3 sequence is CASSLVGVTGELFF. The DNA for the CDR3 is TGCGCCAGCAGCTTGGTGGGGGTCACCGGGGAGCTGTTTTTT.

This clonotype has a count of ten or more. This chain uses TRBV6-1 with TRBJ2-7; the match to TRBD1 covers 8 bases. The V gene end was trimmed by 8 bases and the J gene end by 3 bases; junction bases not matched to a gene: 3. Germline CDR1 and CDR2: MNHNS and SASEGT. The CDR3 has 12 amino acids. CDR3 sequence: CASGQGNYEQYF. CDR3 nucleotides: TGTGCCAGCGGACAGGGAAACTACGAGCAGTACTTC.

This clonotype was seen a few times. This sequence joins TRBV19 and TRBJ2-3; possible D gene TRBD2, 5 bases. Germline assignment: CDR1 LNHDA and CDR2 SQIVND (reference sequence). The germline V and J ends were trimmed by 5 bases and 1 base, with 19 bases remaining between them. The CDR3 totals 17 residues. The CDR3 DNA is TGTGCCAGTAGTGCTGACCTAGGGCCGCGGGGCACAGATACGCAGTATTTT. Protein sequence: CASSADLGPRGTDTQYF.

This clonotype was seen at least ten times. This chain uses TRBV27 with TRBJ2-5; D is uncertain. Germline V gene sequence: CDR1 MNHEY, CDR2 SMNVEV (reference sequence). The V gene lost 6 bases and the J gene lost 2 bases, with 4 bases spanning the gap. This CDR3 contains 11 residues. The CDR3 loop is CASRQQETQYF. The CDR3 region has the DNA TGTGCCAGCAGGCAACAAGAGACCCAGTACTTC.

This clonotype appeared a few times. The chain carries TRBV6-1 and TRBJ2-5; D may match TRBD1 or TRBD2 (5 bases each). Trimming pared 4 bases from V and 1 base from J, leaving 16 bases between. CDR1 and CDR2 from the germline V gene are MNHNS and SASEGT. The CDR3 contains 16 residues. The CDR3 spells CASSASGTGIQETQYF. CDR3 in DNA: TGTGCCAGCAGTGCATCCGGGACGGGCATCCAAGAGACCCAGTACTTC.

This clonotype was counted at least ten times. One junction end does not reproduce the germline sequence, and a read error may be involved. The chain employs TRBV20-1 and TRBJ1-2, with D perhaps matching TRBD1 (5 bases). The CDR3 runs 12 residues. Germline assignment: CDR1 DFQATT and CDR2 SNEGSKA (reference sequence). CDR3 protein: CGAASGTYGYTF. In DNA form, the CDR3 reads TGCGGTGCCGCTTCCGGGACCTATGGCTACACCTTC.

This clonotype was recorded at least ten times. As DNA, the CDR3 is TGTGCCAGCAGTTTAGCGCTCGGGGGGCGAAGCAATCAGCCCCAGCATTTT. Translation gives CASSLALGGRSNQPQHF. The chain links TRBV12-3 or TRBV12-4 to TRBJ1-5, with D possibly matching TRBD1 (6 bases). CDR3 size: 17 residues. V shed 0 bases and J shed 1 base, with 13 bases lying between them.

This clonotype has at least ten counts. This chain connects TRBV6-1 to TRBJ2-5, with D unclear. Trimming stripped 0 bases from V and 5 bases from J, with 13 bases between. The CDR3 totals 15 residues. The germline CDR1 and CDR2 sequences are MNHNS and SASEGT. The CDR3 bases are TGTGCCAGCAGTGAAGCCGTCGGCAGCTTGGAGACCCAGTACTTC. Protein sequence: CASSEAVGSLETQYF.

In this sample, this clonotype turned up many times. The chain uses TRBV12-3 or TRBV12-4 and TRBJ2-2, with D unresolved. Deletions cut 6 bases from V and 8 bases from J, with 13 bases between. CDR3 length equals 13 residues. CDR3 in amino acids: CASRNLRWGELFF. Here the CDR3 DNA reads TGTGCCAGCAGGAACCTTCGCTGGGGGGAGCTGTTTTTT.

On this clonotype: A read error may account for a junction end that differs from germline. The V and J genes are TRBV4-3 and TRBJ1-1; the D gene is possibly TRBD1 (6 bases). This CDR3 is built from 14 residues. Germline V gives CDR1 LGHNA, CDR2 YSLEER. CDR3 protein: CASSQVQGRTGAFF. CDR3 coding DNA: TGCGCCAGCAGCCAAGTCCAGGGGAGGACTGGAGCTTTCTTT.

CDR3 nucleotides: TGTGCCAGCAGTTTCGGACTAGGGGAAAACATTCAGTACTTC. Its translation: CASSFGLGENIQYF. The chain carries TRBV28 and TRBJ2-4, with 7 bases matching TRBD2. Germline values: CDR1 MDHEN, CDR2 SYDVKM. This CDR3 contains 14 residues. Trimming took 3 bases from V and 5 from J; bases not matched to a gene: 4.

This clonotype was counted ten times or more. The chain couples TRBV11-2 to TRBJ2-4; 9 bases fit TRBD2. Germline assignment: CDR1 SGHAT and CDR2 FQNNGV. CDR3 size: 19 residues. J gave up 0 bases and V 1 base, and 10 bases lay outside the gene matches. The CDR3 bases are TGTGCCAGCAGCTTAGTCCCCGCGGGAGGGGTAAGAGCCAAAAACATTCAGTACTTC. This codes for CASSLVPAGGVRAKNIQYF.

This clonotype appeared many times. The V and J genes are TRBV20-1 and TRBJ1-5; D unclear. The CDR3 runs to 12 residues. Germline V gene lookup returns CDR1 DFQATT and CDR2 SNEGSKA (reference sequence). The V end lost 3 bases, the J end lost 1 base, and 4 bases lay between the germline ends. CDR3 DNA: TGCAGTGCTAGGTCCAGCAATCAGCCCCAGCATTTT. Translated, it gives CSARSSNQPQHF.

The V gene is TRBV12-5, the J gene TRBJ1-5, with no clear D. Trimming took 0 bases from V and 7 from J, leaving 13 bases between them. The length of the CDR3 is 15 residues. CDR1 is LGHNT, CDR2 FRNRAP, per germline. As DNA, the CDR3 is TGTGCTAGTGGTTTGGTAACGGGTTATTTACAGCCCCAGCATTTT. Protein product: CASGLVTGYLQPQHF.

This clonotype was seen repeatedly, ten times or more. The rearrangement joins TRBV28 to TRBJ2-7; 9 bases agree with TRBD1. This CDR3 has 18 amino acids. Germline CDR1 MDHEN, CDR2 SYDVKM. Germline trimming cut 6 bases from V and 5 bases from J; bases unmatched to any gene: 20. As DNA, the CDR3 is TGTGCCAGCAGAACTAACGGACGACCGGGACAGGGACGGCACGAGCAGTACTTC. Its protein product is CASRTNGRPGQGRHEQYF.

The table lists this clonotype with a few counts. This sequence joins TRBV12-3 or TRBV12-4 and TRBJ1-2; D is unclear. Trimming cost V 3 bases and J 14 bases, with 13 bases left between them. The length of the CDR3 is 11 residues. The CDR3 DNA reads as TGTGCCAGCAGTTTTACCGGTGGTAAGACCTTC. It is translated as CASSFTGGKTF.

This clonotype was found many times. The V gene is TRBV11-2, the J gene TRBJ1-1; a weak D match, TRBD1 (6 bases). V lost 4 bases and J lost 4, with 16 bases in between. The CDR3 loop spans 15 amino acids. Germline-derived CDR1 and CDR2 are SGHAT and FQNNGV. The CDR3 spells CASSWRGGASTEAFF. CDR3 sequence (DNA): TGTGCCAGCAGCTGGCGGGGGGGGGCTAGCACTGAAGCTTTCTTT.

This clonotype was recorded many times. The gene calls are TRBV3-1 and TRBJ1-5; possible D gene TRBD1, 5 bases. Germline lookup yields CDR1 LGHDT and CDR2 YNNKEL (reference sequence). The CDR3 spans 18 residues. Between the trimmed V and J ends, which lost 1 base and 4 bases, there was a span of 20 bases. This chain's CDR3 is CASSQGLGAGNVNQPQHF. In nucleotides, the CDR3 is TGTGCCAGCAGCCAAGGCTTAGGGGCAGGGAATGTTAATCAGCCCCAGCATTTT.

With respect to this clonotype: Germline and junction disagree at one end, which may indicate a read error. J is TRBJ1-2 and V is TRBV11-2; D ambiguous. The CDR3 length is 16 residues. Per the germline V gene, CDR1 is SGHAT and CDR2 is FQNNGV. The CDR3 protein is CASSSGRPPPGYDYTF. CDR3 in DNA: TGTGCCAGCAGCTCCGGCCGGCCCCCCCCTGGCTATGACTACACCTTC.

There are many counts of this clonotype. The rearrangement links TRBV10-2 to TRBJ1-1; 7 nucleotides agree with TRBD1. CDR1 WSHSY and CDR2 SAAADI come from the germline V gene. This CDR3 region has 15 residues. The junction had 5 bases not matched to a gene; V was cut back by 0 bases and J by 4 bases. CDR3 protein: CASSESFGTATEAFF. The CDR3 DNA follows: TGCGCCAGCAGTGAGTCGTTCGGGACAGCCACTGAAGCTTTCTTT.

This clonotype came up many times. The chain has TRBV7-2 and TRBJ2-7; the match to TRBD2 covers 12 bases. Trimming at V came to 1 base and at J to 6 bases, leaving 1 base not matched to a gene. The germline CDR1 and CDR2 sequences are SGHTA and FQGNSA. The CDR3 sequence is 14 residues long. CDR3 sequence (DNA): TGTGCCAGCAGCTTAGGGACTAGCGGGGTCGAGCAGTACTTC. Protein sequence: CASSLGTSGVEQYF.

This clonotype was seen repeatedly, ten times or more. The chain uses TRBV10-3 and TRBJ1-1, with a weak D call TRBD1 (6 bases). V was pared by 1 base and J by 6 bases, with 15 bases between. The CDR3 totals 15 residues. Looked up from germline, CDR1 is ENHRY and CDR2 is SYGVKD. In DNA, the CDR3 is TGTGCCATCAGTGAGTTCGGGGGGCGGCTCTCTGAAGCTTTCTTT. The encoded protein is CAISEFGGRLSEAFF.